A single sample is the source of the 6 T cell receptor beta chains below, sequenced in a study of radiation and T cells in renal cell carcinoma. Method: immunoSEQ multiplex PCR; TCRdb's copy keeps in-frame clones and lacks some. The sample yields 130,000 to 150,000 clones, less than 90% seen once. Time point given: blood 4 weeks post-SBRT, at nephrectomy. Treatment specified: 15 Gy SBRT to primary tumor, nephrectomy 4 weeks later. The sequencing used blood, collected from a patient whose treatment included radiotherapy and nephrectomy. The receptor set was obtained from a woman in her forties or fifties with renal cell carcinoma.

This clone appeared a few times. The CDR3 is CTSSQDLPPQETQYF. The CDR3 nucleotides are TGCACCAGCAGCCAAGATTTGCCACCCCAAGAGACCCAGTACTTC. This chain connects TRBV1 to TRBJ2-5. TRBV1 is an annotated pseudogene. The CDR3 extends over 15 amino acids.

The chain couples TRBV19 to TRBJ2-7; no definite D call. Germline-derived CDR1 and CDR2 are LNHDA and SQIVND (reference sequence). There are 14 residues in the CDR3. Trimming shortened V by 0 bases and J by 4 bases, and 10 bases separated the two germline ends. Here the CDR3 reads CASSIDAGPYEQYF. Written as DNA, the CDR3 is TGTGCCAGTAGTATAGACGCCGGGCCTTACGAGCAGTACTTC.

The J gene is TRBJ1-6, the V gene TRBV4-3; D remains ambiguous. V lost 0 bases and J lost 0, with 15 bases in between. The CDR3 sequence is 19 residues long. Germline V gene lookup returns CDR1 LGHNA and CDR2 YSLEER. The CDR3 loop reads CASSQDTSPGRSYNSPLHF. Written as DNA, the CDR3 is TGCGCCAGCAGCCAAGATACGTCCCCAGGTCGCTCCTATAATTCACCCCTCCACTTT.

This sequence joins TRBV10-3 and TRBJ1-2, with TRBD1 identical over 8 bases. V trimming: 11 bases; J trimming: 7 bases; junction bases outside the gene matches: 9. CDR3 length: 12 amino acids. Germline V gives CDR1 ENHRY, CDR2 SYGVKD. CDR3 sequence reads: CAFSLDRVGYTF. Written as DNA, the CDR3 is TGTGCCTTCTCGTTGGACAGGGTTGGCTACACCTTC.

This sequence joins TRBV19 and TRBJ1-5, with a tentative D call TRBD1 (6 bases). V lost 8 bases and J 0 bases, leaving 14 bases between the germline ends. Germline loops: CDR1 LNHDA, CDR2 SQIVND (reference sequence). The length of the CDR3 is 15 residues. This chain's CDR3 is CASQGLFYSNQPQHF. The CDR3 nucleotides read TGTGCCAGTCAGGGGCTGTTCTATAGCAATCAGCCCCAGCATTTT.

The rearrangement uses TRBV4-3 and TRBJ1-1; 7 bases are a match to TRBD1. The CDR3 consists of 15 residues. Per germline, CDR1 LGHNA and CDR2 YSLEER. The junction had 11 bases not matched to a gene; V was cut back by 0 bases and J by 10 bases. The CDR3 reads CASSQDRSGNRGAFF. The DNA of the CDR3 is TGCGCCAGCAGCCAAGATAGGTCCGGGAACAGGGGAGCTTTCTTT.